This T cell receptor (beta chain) was recorded in a study of Ad26.COV2.S vaccination and SARS-CoV-2 variants. Across the study: Among those in the COV1001 Ad26.COV2.S trial arm was the donor. The study, taken as a whole, reports: Using TCR breadth and depth analyses may have led to underestimated total T cell responses. Non-spike TCR breadth was similar in vaccine and placebo recipients.

Turning to this clone: The antigen is not known.

Assay used: immunoSEQ multiplex PCR; TCRdb lists only in-frame clones, some missing. This sample has around 450,000 clones; around nine tenths occur once, and the top ten carry 12%. The germline V and J ends were trimmed by 2 bases and 7 bases, with 17 bases remaining between them. The germline CDR1 and CDR2 sequences are ENHRY and SYGVKD. The CDR3 sequence is 16 residues long. Noted treatment: roughly 19 received Ad26.COV2.S at low or high dose, single or two shots; five or six received placebo; per-sample allocation not given. Sampling was done on day 63 after the first vaccine or placebo injection. An Ad26 vector carrying the Wuhan-strain SARS-CoV-2 spike served as the vaccine.

The receptor was isolated from a person between 18 and 59 years old who received the Ad26.COV2.S COVID-19 vaccine or a placebo. The V and J genes are TRBV10-3 and TRBJ1-4; D is unresolved. Sequenced material: peripheral blood, taken in a trial of Ad26.COV2.S vaccine versus placebo. The CDR3 spells CAISETSRRLSEKLFF. In nucleotides, the CDR3 is TGTGCCATCAGTGAGACTTCACGTCGGTTAAGTGAAAAACTGTTTTTT.